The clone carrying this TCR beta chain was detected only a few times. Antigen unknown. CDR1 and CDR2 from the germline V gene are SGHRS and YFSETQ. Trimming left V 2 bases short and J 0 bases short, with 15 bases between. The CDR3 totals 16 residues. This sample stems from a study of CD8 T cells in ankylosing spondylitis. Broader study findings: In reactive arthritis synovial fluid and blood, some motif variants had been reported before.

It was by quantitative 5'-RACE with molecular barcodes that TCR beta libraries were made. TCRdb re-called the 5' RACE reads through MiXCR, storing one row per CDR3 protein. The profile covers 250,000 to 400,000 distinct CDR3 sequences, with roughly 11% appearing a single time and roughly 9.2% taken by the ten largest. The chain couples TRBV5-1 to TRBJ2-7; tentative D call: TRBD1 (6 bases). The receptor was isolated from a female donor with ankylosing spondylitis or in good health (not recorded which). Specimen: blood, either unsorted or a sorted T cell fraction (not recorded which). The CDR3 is CASSLPPGTPSYEQYF. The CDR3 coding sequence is TGCGCCAGCAGCTTACCACCCGGGACACCCTCCTACGAGCAGTACTTC.